One sample yielded the 24 T cell receptor beta chains listed below, sequenced in a study of blood T cell repertoires in COVID-19. TCRdb's table, derived via immunoSEQ multiplex PCR, lists solely in-frame clones and lacks some. The table records 200,000 to 250,000 clones, around 88% of them present only once. Sequenced input: peripheral blood. The source is a man aged 18 to 29 with active or convalescent COVID-19.

V and J are TRBV27 and TRBJ1-6, with 7 bases that match TRBD1. CDR1 MNHEY and CDR2 SMNVEV come from the germline V gene (reference sequence). The J segment lost 0 bases and the V segment lost 8 bases, leaving 7 bases of the junction unmatched. This CDR3 is built from 16 residues. CDR3 coding DNA: TGTGCCAGCCCTCCTTCAGGGGGCTCCTATAATTCACCCCTCCACTTT. It encodes CASPPSGGSYNSPLHF.

The genes are TRBV15 and TRBJ1-6; D remains ambiguous. This CDR3 comprises 13 residues. V was pared by 0 bases and J by 9 bases, with 6 bases between. CDR1 is LNHNV and CDR2 is YYDKDF in the germline V gene (reference sequence). The CDR3 here is CATSRDSGSPLHF. In DNA, the CDR3 is TGTGCCACCAGCAGAGATTCGGGTTCACCCCTCCACTTT. Filled out from reference TRBV15 and TRBJ1-6, the complete variable domain reads DAMVIQNPRYQVTQFGKPVTLSCSQTLNHNVMYWYQQKSSQAPKLLFHYYDKDFNNEADTPDNFQSRRPNTSFCFLDIRSPGLGDTAMYLCATSRDSGSPLHFGNGTRLTVT.

This clone has more than one count but fewer than ten. J is TRBJ1-1 and V is TRBV7-9, with TRBD1 matching 7 bases. J lost 8 bases, V lost 1 base, and 4 bases had no gene match. This CDR3 comprises 13 residues. Germline assignment: CDR1 SEHNR and CDR2 FQNEAQ (reference sequence). CDR3 residues: CASSLVVRGEAFF. CDR3 nucleotides: TGTGCCAGCAGCTTAGTTGTCAGGGGGGAAGCTTTCTTT.

V is TRBV15 and J is TRBJ2-7; D is perhaps TRBD2 (6 bases). Germline V gene sequence: CDR1 LNHNV, CDR2 YYDKDF (reference sequence). The CDR3 runs 14 residues. V gave up 8 bases and J gave up 5 bases, with 19 bases separating them. The CDR3 DNA follows: TGTGCCACCCGACCCGGGGAGGATGCTCACGAGCAGTACTTC. Protein product: CATRPGEDAHEQYF.

The chain employs TRBV5-1 and TRBJ2-7; tentative D call: TRBD2 (6 bases). Trimming removed 4 bases at V and 7 bases at J, with 18 bases between. The germline CDR1 and CDR2 sequences are SGHRS and YFSETQ. CDR3 length: 14 residues. The CDR3 nucleotides read TGCGCCAGCAGCAGCGGGCCCGGGTCGCGTGAGCAGTACTTC. Residues: CASSSGPGSREQYF.

V gene TRBV27 combines with J gene TRBJ1-2, with D hard to call. Between the trimmed V and J ends, which lost 5 bases and 0 bases, there was a span of 10 bases. The length of the CDR3 is 14 residues. From germline, CDR1 is MNHEY and CDR2 SMNVEV (reference sequence). The CDR3 DNA follows: TGTGCCAGCAGTCCCGCCCGGGCTAACTATGGCTACACCTTC. Amino acids: CASSPARANYGYTF.

This clone was observed once. The rearrangement joins TRBV5-1 to TRBJ2-3; 8 positions agree with TRBD2. The CDR3 is 15 residues long. V was clipped by 5 bases and J by 2 bases; unmatched bases: 7. Looked up from germline, CDR1 is SGHRS and CDR2 is YFSETQ. Here the CDR3 reads CASRVQRGSTDTQYF. CDR3 DNA: TGCGCCAGCAGGGTCCAGCGGGGGTCCACAGATACGCAGTATTTT.

V usage is TRBV5-5 and J usage is TRBJ2-5; 7 bases map to TRBD1. From germline, CDR1 is SGHKS and CDR2 YYEKEE (reference sequence). J was trimmed by 1 base and V by 2 bases; bases with no gene match: 5. The CDR3 contains 15 residues. This CDR3 reads CASSFGQVIQETQYF. CDR3 in DNA: TGTGCCAGCAGCTTTGGACAGGTTATCCAAGAGACCCAGTACTTC.

This chain uses TRBV5-1 with TRBJ1-4; TRBD1 matches at 7 bases. The CDR3 has 16 residues. Trimming removed 3 bases from V and 8 bases from J; junction bases left unmatched: 13. Per germline, CDR1 SGHRS and CDR2 YFSETQ. CDR3 DNA: TGCGCCAGCAGCTGGGGACAGCCAGCACTTACCGAAAAACTGTTTTTT. As protein: CASSWGQPALTEKLFF.

The chain couples TRBV5-5 to TRBJ1-2; D remains ambiguous. V lost 6 bases, J lost 0 bases, and 12 bases lay in between. The CDR3 totals 14 residues. Per the germline V gene, CDR1 is SGHKS and CDR2 is YYEKEE (reference sequence). CDR3 sequence reads: CASTYRDANYGYTF. The CDR3 DNA reads as TGTGCCAGCACCTACAGAGACGCTAACTATGGCTACACCTTC.

The chain has TRBV27 and TRBJ1-2, with 9 bases fitting TRBD1. The length of the CDR3 is 13 residues. Germline lookup yields CDR1 MNHEY and CDR2 SMNVEV (reference sequence). V gave up 5 bases and J gave up 3 bases; unmatched junction bases: 1. The CDR3: CASSTGGHYGYTF. Here the CDR3 DNA reads TGTGCCAGCAGTACAGGGGGCCACTATGGCTACACCTTC.

This clone was detected once. The chain links TRBV19 to TRBJ2-7; D may be TRBD1 (6 bases). The length of the CDR3 is 14 residues. With 2 bases removed from V and 0 bases from J, the gap between germline ends came to 8 bases. Germline CDR1 and CDR2: LNHDA and SQIVND (reference sequence). As DNA, the CDR3 is TGTGCCAGTAGTATATTCAGGGGCTCCTACGAGCAGTACTTC. As protein: CASSIFRGSYEQYF.

The chain recombines TRBV4-2 with TRBJ2-3; TRBD1 agrees at 10 bases. V dropped 0 bases and J dropped 2; count of bases not matched to a gene: 2. This CDR3 region has 16 residues. Germline values: CDR1 LGHNA, CDR2 YNFKEQ. The CDR3 protein is CASSQDGQGVTDTQYF. CDR3 sequence (DNA): TGTGCCAGCAGCCAAGATGGACAGGGGGTCACAGATACGCAGTATTTT.

The chain has TRBV5-1 and TRBJ2-5; TRBD1 aligns across 8 bases. There are 14 residues in the CDR3. Germline V CDR1 and CDR2: SGHRS, YFSETQ. Unmatched junction bases numbered 7, after V lost 6 bases and J lost 3 bases. The CDR3 DNA is TGCGCCAGCACCCCGTCACAGGGGGAAGAGACCCAGTACTTC. This codes for CASTPSQGEETQYF. Full variable domain (remainder filled in from reference TRBV5-1 and TRBJ2-5): KAGVTQTPRYLIKTRGQQVTLSCSPISGHRSVSWYQQTPGQGLQFLFEYFSETQRNKGNFPGRFSGRQFSNSRSEMNVSTLELGDSALYLCASTPSQGEETQYFGPGTRLLVL.

The chain links TRBV7-4 to TRBJ2-7, with 12 bases matching TRBD2. Germline V gene lookup returns CDR1 SGHVT and CDR2 SQSDAQ. The CDR3 runs to 16 residues. J lost 4 bases, V lost 5 bases, and 9 bases had no gene match. CDR3 in DNA: TGTGCCAGCAGCACACCGGGGACTAGCGGGCGGTACGAGCAGTACTTC. Translation gives CASSTPGTSGRYEQYF.

In this sample, this clone turned up a few times. The chain couples TRBV2 to TRBJ2-1, with TRBD1 matching 8 bases. The V gene end was trimmed by 10 bases and the J gene end by 4 bases; junction bases not matched to a gene: 12. CDR1 is SNHLY, CDR2 FYNNEI, per germline. This CDR3 region has 15 residues. CDR3 sequence: CAIRTGNTGYNEQFF. The CDR3 bases are TGTGCCATCCGGACAGGGAATACGGGATACAATGAGCAGTTCTTC.

The chain couples TRBV19 to TRBJ2-7; 7 nucleotides agree with TRBD2. Germline CDR1 LNHDA, CDR2 SQIVND (reference sequence). The CDR3 loop spans 14 amino acids. The ends lost 6 bases at V and 6 bases at J; junction bases unmatched: 11. CDR3 amino acids: CASSTQGGSLEQYF. DNA of the CDR3: TGTGCCAGTAGCACCCAGGGAGGGTCCCTCGAGCAGTACTTC.

The V gene is TRBV4-1, the J gene TRBJ1-2; TRBD1 matches at 7 bases. The CDR3 has 15 residues. CDR1 and CDR2 from the germline V gene are MGHRA and YSYEKL. J was trimmed by 2 bases and V by 5 bases; bases with no gene match: 8. The CDR3 DNA sequence: TGCGCCAGCAGCACCCACAGGGGACCCAACTATGGCTACACCTTC. Translating gives CASSTHRGPNYGYTF.

This chain joins TRBV18 and TRBJ2-7, with D tentatively TRBD2 (6 bases). Per the germline V gene, CDR1 is KGHSH and CDR2 is LQKENI. This CDR3 is 15 amino acids long. Trimming removed 6 bases from V and 2 bases from J, with 17 bases in between. The CDR3 DNA is TGTGCCAGCTCCCCGCCGTTGGGAGGCACCTACGAGCAGTACTTC. Translating gives CASSPPLGGTYEQYF. The variable domain in full, completed from reference TRBV18 and TRBJ2-7, reads NAGVMQNPRHLVRRRGQEARLRCSPMKGHSHVYWYRQLPEEGLKFMVYLQKENIIDESGMPKERFSAEFPKEGPSILRIQQVVRGDSAAYFCASSPPLGGTYEQYFGPGTRLTVT.

V usage is TRBV9 and J usage is TRBJ1-5, with no clear D. Trimming took 0 bases from V and 9 from J, leaving 13 bases between them. The V gene's germline CDR1 is SGDLS and CDR2 YYNGEE. The CDR3 sequence is 14 residues long. This chain's CDR3 is CASSVGGGSGPQHF. The CDR3 nucleotides read TGTGCCAGCAGCGTAGGTGGAGGTTCGGGGCCCCAGCATTTT. Drawing the rest from reference TRBV9 and TRBJ1-5, the complete variable domain is DSGVTQTPKHLITATGQRVTLRCSPRSGDLSVYWYQQSLDQGLQFLIQYYNGEERAKGNILERFSAQQFPDLHSELNLSSLELGDSALYFCASSVGGGSGPQHFGDGTRLSIL.

The J gene is TRBJ2-5, the V gene TRBV6-5; 12 bases agree with TRBD2. Germline V gene lookup returns CDR1 MNHEY and CDR2 SVGAGI. V gave up 6 bases and J gave up 5 bases; unmatched junction bases: 7. This CDR3 spans 15 amino acids. For the CDR3, the DNA is TGTGCCAGCAGCCTTCTAGCGGGAGGGTGGGAGACCCAGTACTTC. As protein: CASSLLAGGWETQYF.

The rearrangement links TRBV4-2 to TRBJ2-1, with TRBD2 matching 7 bases. J lost 0 bases, V lost 0 bases, and 5 bases had no gene match. Germline V lookup: CDR1 LGHNA, CDR2 YNFKEQ. The CDR3 is made up of 17 amino acids. The CDR3 bases are TGTGCCAGCAGCCAAGACTCTAGCGGCAGCTCCTACAATGAGCAGTTCTTC. This encodes CASSQDSSGSSYNEQFF.

V gene TRBV27 combines with J gene TRBJ2-2; D ambiguous. CDR1 is MNHEY and CDR2 is SMNVEV in the germline V gene (reference sequence). V was shortened by 1 base and J by 4 bases, with 7 bases between the two germline ends. The CDR3 spans 14 residues. CDR3 region: CASSLWPPTGELFF. In nucleotides, the CDR3 is TGTGCCAGCAGTTTATGGCCACCCACCGGGGAGCTGTTTTTT.

The chain is built from TRBV29-1 and TRBJ2-6, with D possibly being TRBD1 (5 bases). V was cut by 3 bases and J by 0 bases, with 9 bases left in between. This CDR3 contains 15 residues. Germline CDR1 and CDR2: SQVTM and ANQGSEA. CDR3 in DNA: TGCAGCGTTGACGACAGTCTCTCTGGGGCCAACGTCCTGACTTTC. This translates into CSVDDSLSGANVLTF. Full variable domain (outside the CDR3, taken from reference TRBV29-1 and TRBJ2-6): SAVISQKPSRDICQRGTSLTIQCQVDSQVTMMFWYRQQPGQSLTLIATANQGSEATYESGFVIDKFPISRPNLTFSTLTVSNMSPEDSSIYLCSVDDSLSGANVLTFGAGSRLTVL.